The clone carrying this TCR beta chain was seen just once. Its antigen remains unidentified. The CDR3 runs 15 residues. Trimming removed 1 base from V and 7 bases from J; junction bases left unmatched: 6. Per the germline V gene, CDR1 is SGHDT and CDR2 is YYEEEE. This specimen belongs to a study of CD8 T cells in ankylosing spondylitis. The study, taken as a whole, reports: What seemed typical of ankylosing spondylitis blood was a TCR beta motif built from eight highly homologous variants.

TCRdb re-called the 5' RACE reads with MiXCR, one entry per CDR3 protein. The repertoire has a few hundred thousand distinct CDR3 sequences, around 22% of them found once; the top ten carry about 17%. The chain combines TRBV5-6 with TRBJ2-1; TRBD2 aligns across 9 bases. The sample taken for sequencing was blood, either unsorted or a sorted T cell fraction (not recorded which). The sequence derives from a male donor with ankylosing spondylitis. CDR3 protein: CASSLLVAGENEQFF. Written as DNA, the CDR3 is TGTGCCAGCAGCTTGTTGGTAGCGGGAGAAAATGAGCAGTTCTTC.